These T cell receptor beta chains were read from a single sample in a study of blood T cell repertoires in COVID-19. Measured with immunoSEQ multiplex PCR; TCRdb has only the in-frame clones, and not every one. The sample consists of roughly 340,000 clones, about 89% of them appearing once. Sequences were obtained from peripheral blood. These receptor sequences come from a woman between 50 and 59 years old with COVID-19, enrolled during active disease. Each CDR3 is given with its conserved first and last residue. D genes are given only for firm matches. Clone size is stated in some rows and not others, as once, few, many or a class when expanded.

abundance | j_gene | d_gene | v_gene | CDR3nt | CDR3aa
NA | TRBJ1-1 | TRBD1 | TRBV18 | TGTGCCAGCTCCCCAAACAGGGGCGAGACTGAAGCTTTCTTT | CASSPNRGETEAFF
NA | TRBJ2-7 | TRBD2 | TRBV27 | TGTGCCAGCAGACTTTTTAGCGGGACGTCCTACGAGCAGTACTTC | CASRLFSGTSYEQYF
NA | TRBJ2-7 | TRBD1 | TRBV7-2 | TGTGCCAGCAGCTTAGTGGGGACAGTATCCTACGAGCAGTACTTC | CASSLVGTVSYEQYF
NA | TRBJ2-2 | TRBD1 | TRBV4-3 | TGCGCCAGCAGCCAAGGGGCCGGGACAGGGGTTTGGGAGCTGTTTTTT | CASSQGAGTGVWELFF
once | TRBJ2-1 | TRBD2 | TRBV10-3 | TGTGCCATTCGGACTAGCGGGAGTGGGCACGATGAGCAGTTCTTC | CAIRTSGSGHDEQFF
NA | TRBJ2-7 | NA | TRBV19 | TGTGCCAGTAGTCCATTCCCCGCCCGGGGGGCGTCGCTCTACGAGCAGTACTTC | CASSPFPARGASLYEQYF
once | TRBJ1-5 | NA | TRBV19 | TGTGCCAGTAGTCCCACAGGGTATAGCAATCAGCCCCAGCATTTT | CASSPTGYSNQPQHF
once | TRBJ2-7 | TRBD1 | TRBV4-1 | TGCGCCAGCAGCGAAGAAACACCGGGACAGGGATTCTACGAGCAGTACTTC | CASSEETPGQGFYEQYF
NA | TRBJ1-3 | NA | TRBV10-2 | TGCGCCAGCAGTGAGTCGGTAACCTACTCTGGAAACACCATATATTTT | CASSESVTYSGNTIYF
NA | TRBJ1-1 | NA | TRBV6-5 | TGTGCCAGCGCTGGGAGGGGAGGAAAAGCTTTCTTT | CASAGRGGKAFF
NA | TRBJ2-7 | NA | TRBV30 | TGTGCCTGGAGTGCTGCTAGCTCCTACGAGCAGTACTTC | CAWSAASSYEQYF